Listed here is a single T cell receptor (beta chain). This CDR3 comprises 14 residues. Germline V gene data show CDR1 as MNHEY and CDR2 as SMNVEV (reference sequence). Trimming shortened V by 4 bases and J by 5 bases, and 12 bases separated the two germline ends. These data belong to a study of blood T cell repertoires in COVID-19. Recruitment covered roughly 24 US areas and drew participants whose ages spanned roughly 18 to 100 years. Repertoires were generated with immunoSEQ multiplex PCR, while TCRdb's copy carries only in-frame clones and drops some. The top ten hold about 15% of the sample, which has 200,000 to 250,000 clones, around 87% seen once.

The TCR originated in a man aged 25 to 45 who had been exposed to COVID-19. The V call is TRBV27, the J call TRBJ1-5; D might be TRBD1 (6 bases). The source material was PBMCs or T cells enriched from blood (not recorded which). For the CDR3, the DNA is TGTGCCAGCAGTTGGACGGGGGGCGATCAGCCCCAGCATTTT. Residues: CASSWTGGDQPQHF.